This is a list of T cell receptor beta chains from one sample in a study of T cell repertoires in cytomegalovirus infection. MiXCR was run by TCRdb on the reads, yielding one entry per CDR3 protein. Among hundreds of thousands of distinct CDR3 sequences, roughly 24% were seen once, and the ten largest hold 7% to 9%. Material for sequencing was CD8+ T cells from PBMCs. The receptor source for this set is a human donor in good health (CMV status not recorded). Some clones in this sample may be carry-over from other donors' samples. Each CDR3 is given with its conserved first and last residue. D genes are given only for firm matches. Rows give clone size only sometimes, using once, few, many, or a class for an expanded clone.

- TRBJ2-5 TRBV7-4 - TGTGCCAGCAGCTTAGTTGCGATTCCCCTGCTACGACAAGAGACCCAGTACTTC CASSLVAIPLLRQETQYF
- TRBJ2-4 TRBV25-1 TRBD2 TGTGCCAGCAGTGATTCCGGACTAGCGGGGAGTGAGGAGTACTTC CASSDSGLAGSEEYF
few TRBJ2-1 TRBV6-5 - TGTGCCAGCAGTACCGGGACCCTGAGCTCCTACAATGAGCAGTTCTTC CASSTGTLSSYNEQFF
few TRBJ2-1 TRBV12-3/TRBV12-4 - TGTGCCACCTCCTGGGGGGCCCAGAATGAGCAGTTCTTC CATSWGAQNEQFF
many TRBJ2-1 TRBV7-6 - TGTGCCAGCAGCTTAACGGGGTCGTACAATGAGCAGTTCTTC CASSLTGSYNEQFF
few TRBJ1-2 TRBV29-1 - TGCAGCGTTGAATCGGGCGACTCCTATGGCTACACCTTC CSVESGDSYGYTF
- TRBJ2-3 TRBV20-1 - TGCAGTGCTAGAGATCTTGGGACAGATACGCAGTATTTT CSARDLGTDTQYF
- TRBJ2-7 TRBV6-1 - TGTGCCACCGAACCTAGGCTGAGCTACGAGCAGTACTTC CATEPRLSYEQYF
many TRBJ2-1 TRBV7-2 - TGTGCCAGCAGCCCGAGCGCCCCGGGGGCCGAGCAGTTCTTC CASSPSAPGAEQFF
- TRBJ1-1 TRBV6-2/TRBV6-3 TRBD1 TGTGCCAGCAGTTACCCCTGGGGACAGGGGGCTTATAGACGGGTCACTGAAGCTTTCTTT CASSYPWGQGAYRRVTEAFF
- TRBJ1-1 TRBV29-1 - TGCAGCTCCGAGGACCGGGCGGGGGCTTTCTTT CSSEDRAGAFF
many TRBJ2-2 TRBV7-2 TRBD2 TGTGCCAGCAGCTTTCCATGGGGGGGGGACGCGAACACCGGGGAGCTGTTTTTT CASSFPWGGDANTGELFF
- TRBJ2-3 TRBV6-4 - TGTGCCAGCAGCTTGACTTACAGCACAGATACGCAGTATTTT CASSLTYSTDTQYF
few TRBJ1-5 TRBV2 - TGTGCCAGCACTGGCGGGCCATATAGCAATCAGCCCCAGCATTTT CASTGGPYSNQPQHF
- TRBJ1-2 TRBV7-9 - TGTGCCAGCAGCCATCCGGGGGGCCGGGATGGCTACACCTTC CASSHPGGRDGYTF
few TRBJ1-6 TRBV5-1 - TGCGCCAGCAGCCCAAGCACCGGGACGGGGAATTCACCCCTCCACTTT CASSPSTGTGNSPLHF
- TRBJ1-1 TRBV24-1 - TGTGCCACCCGAGTTGGAGTGAACACTGAAGCTTTCTTT CATRVGVNTEAFF
- TRBJ2-1 TRBV27 TRBD1 TGTGCCAGCAGTCCTTTACCCTTGACAGGGGTACAGTTCTTC CASSPLPLTGVQFF
- TRBJ1-1 TRBV5-5 TRBD1 TGTGCCAGCAGCTTGGGCCCATTCCGAGGGGGCGACACTGAAGCTTTCTTT CASSLGPFRGGDTEAFF
- TRBJ1-2 TRBV28 TRBD1 TGTGCCAGCAGTTTTACTCCCCAGGGGGTTGGATATGGCTACACCTTC CASSFTPQGVGYGYTF
- TRBJ1-1 TRBV7-9 - TGTGCCAGCAGCTTATATCCAGATAACACTGAAGCTTTCTTT CASSLYPDNTEAFF
many TRBJ2-2 TRBV7-8 - TGTGCCAGCCTAGTGGCCGGGGAGCTGTTTTTT CASLVAGELFF
few TRBJ2-1 TRBV7-6 TRBD2 TGTGCCAGCAGCACCGACGGGGGGGCTAGCGGGGCTTACAATGAGCAGTTCTTC CASSTDGGASGAYNEQFF
- TRBJ1-1 TRBV28 - TGTGCCAGCAGGAGCTCCTGGCAGACTGAAGCTTTCTTT CASRSSWQTEAFF
- TRBJ1-2 TRBV14 - TGTGCCAGCAGCCAAGACGCTTGGGGGGGCAACTATGGCTACACCTTC CASSQDAWGGNYGYTF
- TRBJ2-2 TRBV4-1 - TGCGCCAGCAGCCAAGGACTAGACTTAAACACCGGGGAGCTGTTTTTT CASSQGLDLNTGELFF
many TRBJ2-1 TRBV7-9 - TGTGCCAGCAGCCCAGGGATTGAGCAGTTCTTC CASSPGIEQFF
few TRBJ2-1 TRBV4-3 TRBD1 TGCGCCAGCAGCCGAACAGGGGGACCTTACAATGAGCAGTTCTTC CASSRTGGPYNEQFF
- TRBJ2-4 TRBV6-2/TRBV6-3 - TGTGCCAGCAGTTACGATCCTTTAGCCAAAAACATTCAGTACTTC CASSYDPLAKNIQYF
many TRBJ2-1 TRBV7-6 TRBD1 TGTGCCAGCAGCGCCGGGACAGGGGGTAATGAGCAGTTCTTC CASSAGTGGNEQFF